The 27 T cell receptor beta chains below come from one sample, sequenced in a study of OX40 agonist ivuxolimab in advanced cancers. Clones were sequenced by immunoSEQ multiplex PCR, and TCRdb holds only the in-frame ones, with some missing. The sample carries approximately 77,000 clones, roughly 80% recorded once. This sample comprised CD4+ or CD8+ T cells sorted from blood, obtained in a trial of the OX40 agonist ivuxolimab. These receptors came from an adult with an advanced solid tumor such as melanoma, head and neck, liver or kidney cancer.

This chain connects TRBV7-2 to TRBJ2-3; D possibly uses TRBD1 or TRBD2 (7 bases each). The CDR3 is 15 residues long. Germline V gene data show CDR1 as SGHTA and CDR2 as FQGNSA. Trimming stripped 5 bases from V and 6 bases from J, with 18 bases between. The CDR3 DNA is TGTGCCAGCAGCCCGCGGGGGTCAGGGGGGGATACGCAGTATTTT. Translating gives CASSPRGSGGDTQYF.

The chain has TRBV28 and TRBJ2-7; D is unclear. Trimming cost V 3 bases and J 2 bases, with 11 bases left between them. Germline V gene lookup returns CDR1 MDHEN and CDR2 SYDVKM. The CDR3 sequence is 14 residues long. Written as DNA, the CDR3 is TGTGCCAGCAGTTTCCCTCAATTGGCCTACGAGCAGTACTTC. Translation: CASSFPQLAYEQYF.

The sample holds a few counts of this clone. V gene TRBV5-1 combines with J gene TRBJ1-2; 12 bases are a match to TRBD1. Germline values: CDR1 SGHRS, CDR2 YFSETQ. The CDR3 contains 18 residues. Trimming cost V 0 bases and J 3 bases; bases outside gene matches: 9. DNA of the CDR3: TGCGCCAGCAGCTTGGGCGGGACAGGGGGCGGAATCGACTATGGCTACACCTTC. Its translation: CASSLGGTGGGIDYGYTF.

The V and J genes are TRBV9 and TRBJ2-7, with D perhaps being TRBD1 or TRBD2 (5 bases each). From germline, CDR1 is SGDLS and CDR2 YYNGEE. The germline V and J ends were trimmed by 9 bases and 6 bases, with 22 bases remaining between them. This CDR3 has 14 residues. CDR3: CATQLRGRHGEQYF. The CDR3 nucleotides read TGTGCCACCCAGTTGAGGGGTCGGCATGGCGAGCAGTACTTC. Variable domain in full (rest from reference TRBV9 and TRBJ2-7): DSGVTQTPKHLITATGQRVTLRCSPRSGDLSVYWYQQSLDQGLQFLIQYYNGEERAKGNILERFSAQQFPDLHSELNLSSLELGDSALYFCATQLRGRHGEQYFGPGTRLTVT.

J is TRBJ2-3 and V is TRBV11-2; D unclear. The CDR3 runs to 12 residues. CDR1 is SGHAT, CDR2 FQNNGV, per germline. The V end lost 2 bases, the J end lost 4 bases, and 4 bases lay between the germline ends. In DNA form, the CDR3 reads TGTGCCAGCAGCTTAAATGCAGATACGCAGTATTTT. Amino acids: CASSLNADTQYF.

V usage is TRBV7-8 and J usage is TRBJ1-2, with TRBD1 matching 9 bases. Looked up from germline, CDR1 is SGHVS and CDR2 is FQNEAQ. The CDR3 covers 14 residues. With 4 bases clipped from V and 5 bases from J, the junction kept 5 bases outside the gene matches. CDR3 sequence reads: CASSSTGGYYGYTF. CDR3 sequence (DNA): TGTGCCAGCAGCTCGACAGGGGGTTATTATGGCTACACCTTC.

This chain joins TRBV11-2 and TRBJ2-7; D remains ambiguous. CDR3 length equals 14 residues. Germline V gives CDR1 SGHAT, CDR2 FQNNGV. Trimming removed 0 bases at V and 7 bases at J, with 13 bases between. CDR3 protein: CASSLEALVKEQYF. The CDR3 bases are TGTGCCAGCAGCTTAGAGGCTCTGGTTAAGGAGCAGTACTTC. Full variable domain (missing parts from reference TRBV11-2 and TRBJ2-7): EAGVAQSPRYKIIEKRQSVAFWCNPISGHATLYWYQQILGQGPKLLIQFQNNGVVDDSQLPKDRFSAERLKGVDSTLKIQPAKLEDSAVYLCASSLEALVKEQYFGPGTRLTVT.

The V call is TRBV7-2, the J call TRBJ2-7, with TRBD2 matching over 9 bases. Unmatched junction bases numbered 5, after V lost 1 base and J lost 1 base. The CDR3 runs 16 residues. Germline CDR1 reads SGHTA; CDR2 reads FQGNSA. The CDR3 loop reads CASSLDGGGASYEQYF. CDR3 DNA: TGTGCCAGCAGCTTAGATGGCGGGGGGGCTTCCTACGAGCAGTACTTC.

This chain joins TRBV6-1 and TRBJ1-4; possible D gene TRBD1, 5 bases. The V gene lost 3 bases and the J gene lost 1 base, with 12 bases spanning the gap. The CDR3 length is 16 residues. Germline loops: CDR1 MNHNS, CDR2 SASEGT. The CDR3 here is CASSDPRGETNEKLFF. The CDR3 DNA reads TGTGCCAGCAGTGACCCTAGGGGAGAAACTAATGAAAAACTGTTTTTT.

The V call is TRBV5-1, the J call TRBJ2-5; D tentatively reads TRBD1 or TRBD2 (5 bases each). This CDR3 is 17 amino acids long. V was shortened by 0 bases and J by 5 bases, with 20 bases between the two germline ends. Looked up from germline, CDR1 is SGHRS and CDR2 is YFSETQ. The CDR3 DNA reads TGCGCCAGCAGCTTGGCTAAAGGGACCCTTAAGGGGGAGACCCAGTACTTC. Protein: CASSLAKGTLKGETQYF.

The V call is TRBV28, the J call TRBJ2-2; D possibly uses TRBD1 or TRBD2 (5 bases each). The CDR3 is made up of 15 amino acids. V shed 5 bases and J shed 8 bases, with 18 bases lying between them. Looked up from germline, CDR1 is MDHEN and CDR2 is SYDVKM. The CDR3 region is CASSPPGPPYGELFF. The CDR3 coding sequence is TGTGCCAGCAGTCCTCCGGGACCGCCATATGGGGAGCTGTTTTTT.

In this sample, this clone turned up once. The chain recombines TRBV28 with TRBJ2-3; 11 positions match TRBD2. The ends lost 8 bases at V and 3 bases at J; junction bases unmatched: 7. CDR1 is MDHEN, CDR2 SYDVKM, per germline. The CDR3 spans 15 residues. CDR3 residues: CASGTSGRMTDTQYF. CDR3 bases: TGTGCCAGCGGTACTAGCGGGAGAATGACAGATACGCAGTATTTT. The entire variable domain, with the rest obtained from reference TRBV28 and TRBJ2-3, is as follows: DVKVTQSSRYLVKRTGEKVFLECVQDMDHENMFWYRQDPGLGLRLIYFSYDVKMKEKGDIPEGYSVSREKKERFSLILESASTNQTSMYLCASGTSGRMTDTQYFGPGTRLTVL.

V usage is TRBV30 and J usage is TRBJ2-3; D ambiguous. CDR3 size: 11 residues. The germline gives CDR1 GTSNPN, CDR2 SVGIG (reference sequence). V was trimmed by 8 bases and J by 2 bases, leaving 8 bases between them. The CDR3 region is CAGGTTDTQYF. DNA of the CDR3: TGTGCCGGCGGAACCACAGATACGCAGTATTTT.

V and J are TRBV7-8 and TRBJ1-6, with 9 bases fitting TRBD1. V was pared by 1 base and J by 6 bases, with 4 bases of the junction left unmatched. Germline V CDR1 and CDR2: SGHVS, FQNEAQ. CDR3 size: 16 residues. CDR3 in amino acids: CASSLGTGASNSPLHF. As DNA, the CDR3 is TGTGCCAGCAGCTTAGGGACAGGGGCAAGTAATTCACCCCTCCACTTT.

The chain has TRBV7-8 and TRBJ1-5; D possibly corresponds to TRBD1 (5 bases). The CDR3 sequence is 15 residues long. V was pared by 5 bases and J by 4 bases, with 15 bases between. Germline CDR1 and CDR2: SGHVS and FQNEAQ. The CDR3 is CASSLGAIRNQPQHF. CDR3 nucleotides: TGTGCCAGCAGCCTTGGGGCTATCCGAAATCAGCCCCAGCATTTT.

This clone showed up just a few times. The chain joins TRBV6-6 to TRBJ1-2; the match to TRBD1 covers 11 bases. Unmatched junction bases numbered 2, after V lost 8 bases and J lost 6 bases. Germline-derived CDR1 and CDR2 are MNHNY and SVGAGI (reference sequence). The CDR3 has 12 amino acids. The CDR3 nucleotides are TGTGCCAGCGGACAGGGGGCCGATGGCTACACCTTC. Its protein product is CASGQGADGYTF.

As concerns this clone: In the same sample, other DNA sequences code for this CDR3. The chain joins TRBV6-1 to TRBJ1-3; no definite D call. CDR1 is MNHNS and CDR2 is SASEGT in the germline V gene. Trimming cost V 8 bases and J 0 bases, with 5 bases left between them. There are 12 residues in the CDR3. CDR3 sequence: CASHSSGNTIYF. CDR3 sequence (DNA): TGTGCCAGCCATTCCTCTGGAAACACCATATATTTT.

CDR3 in amino acids: CASSLVRGLSTDTQYF. The CDR3 DNA reads TGTGCCAGCAGCTTGGTTAGGGGCCTAAGCACAGATACGCAGTATTTT. The chain uses TRBV5-4 and TRBJ2-3, with D maybe TRBD1 (5 bases). The length of the CDR3 is 16 residues. Germline assignment: CDR1 SGHNT and CDR2 YYREEE (reference sequence). The V gene lost 0 bases and the J gene lost 0 bases, with 11 bases spanning the gap.

The chain joins TRBV21-1 to TRBJ1-5; the tabulated D call, TRBD1, remains unverified against the DNA. TRBV21-1 is annotated as a pseudogene. The CDR3 totals 20 residues. The CDR3 loop reads CASSQTTGRYVPYSNQPQHF. The CDR3, as DNA: TGTGCCAGCAGCCAAACGACAGGGCGATATGTTCCCTATAGCAATCAGCCCCAGCATTTT.

DNA of the CDR3: TGTGCCAGCAGCTTAGGCCCGACGAGACAGGGGTCCCCCTACGAGCAGTACTTC. It encodes CASSLGPTRQGSPYEQYF. The genes are TRBV7-2 and TRBJ2-7; 8 nucleotides line up with TRBD1. The J segment lost 2 bases and the V segment lost 1 base, leaving 13 bases of the junction unmatched. The CDR3 runs 18 residues. Germline V gene lookup returns CDR1 SGHTA and CDR2 FQGNSA.

This chain uses TRBV11-2 with TRBJ2-2; D is undetermined. The V end lost 3 bases, the J end lost 5 bases, and 4 bases lay between the germline ends. The CDR3 sequence is 12 residues long. The germline V gene has CDR1 SGHAT and CDR2 FQNNGV. This CDR3 reads CASSFRTGELFF. The CDR3 nucleotides are TGTGCCAGCAGCTTTAGGACCGGGGAGCTGTTTTTT. The entire variable domain, with the rest obtained from reference TRBV11-2 and TRBJ2-2, is as follows: EAGVAQSPRYKIIEKRQSVAFWCNPISGHATLYWYQQILGQGPKLLIQFQNNGVVDDSQLPKDRFSAERLKGVDSTLKIQPAKLEDSAVYLCASSFRTGELFFGEGSRLTVL.

This chain uses TRBV6-6 with TRBJ2-4, with a weak D call TRBD2 (6 bases). This CDR3 has 16 amino acids. Germline V gene lookup returns CDR1 MNHNY and CDR2 SVGAGI (reference sequence). Trimming shortened V by 0 bases and J by 9 bases, and 18 bases separated the two germline ends. The CDR3 DNA reads as TGTGCCAGCAGTTACTCGAAAGTGCGGGAAGGAGGCATTCAGTACTTC. It specifies CASSYSKVREGGIQYF.

In its sample, this clone is large. The chain has TRBV15 and TRBJ1-6; D is unresolved. Trimming removed 0 bases at V and 13 bases at J, with 16 bases between. CDR3 size: 15 residues. Germline loops: CDR1 LNHNV, CDR2 YYDKDF (reference sequence). The CDR3 nucleotides read TGTGCCACCAGCAGAGATGCGAAGGTCGGAGCGCCCCTCCACTTT. As protein: CATSRDAKVGAPLHF.

The chain joins TRBV7-6 to TRBJ2-1; no firm D call. In germline, CDR1 is SGHVS, CDR2 FNYEAQ. Trimming shortened V by 0 bases and J by 5 bases, and 2 bases separated the two germline ends. This CDR3 comprises 12 residues. CDR3 DNA: TGTGCCAGCAGCTTAGCGGACAATGAGCAGTTCTTC. This sequence encodes CASSLADNEQFF.

This sequence joins TRBV2 and TRBJ1-3; perhaps TRBD1 as D (6 bases). The CDR3 is 16 amino acids. CDR1 is SNHLY and CDR2 is FYNNEI in the germline V gene. V dropped 2 bases and J dropped 4 bases, with 15 bases sitting between them. CDR3 sequence: CASSELRGARGNTIYF. DNA of the CDR3: TGTGCCAGCAGTGAACTTAGGGGGGCGAGGGGAAACACCATATATTTT.

The chain links TRBV4-1 to TRBJ1-3, with D hard to call. CDR1 and CDR2 from the germline V gene are MGHRA and YSYEKL. V was cut by 0 bases and J by 0 bases, with 15 bases left in between. The CDR3 is 18 residues long. The CDR3 nucleotides are TGCGCCAGCAGCCAAGATTCCCGGGCGGGGAACTCTGGAAACACCATATATTTT. It encodes CASSQDSRAGNSGNTIYF.

CDR3 DNA sequence: TGTGCCAGCAGCGTAGACGGGGGCCCCTACAATGAGCAGTTCTTC. Encoded protein: CASSVDGGPYNEQFF. The V and J genes are TRBV14 and TRBJ2-1, with D perhaps matching TRBD1 or TRBD2 (6 bases each). This CDR3 contains 15 residues. In germline, CDR1 is SGHDN, CDR2 FVKESK. V lost 5 bases and J lost 2, with 13 bases in between.